Below, one T cell receptor (beta chain) is given with its context. It lacks a known antigen. Base qualities are not at hand, and no much larger clone is one base apart. TCR CDR3 regions were amplified from genomic DNA by multiplex PCR using the deep immunoSEQ assay. For each cell subset, the extracted genomic DNA was distributed evenly across all wells of several immunoSEQ 96-well plates, and each plate served as one replicate. For sorted subsets, approximately 200 ng of genomic DNA, equivalent to 25,000 to 35,000 T cell genomes, went into each replicate PCR. Purified libraries were measured with a Qubit 3.0 fluorometer, size-checked on a Bioanalyzer 2100, and measured again with the KAPA Library Quantification kit. Each immunoSEQ 96-well plate was sequenced on its own single-read 150-cycle Illumina NextSeq 550 flow cell. The study's processing was this. Because only junctional sequences without quality scores were contained in the immunoSEQ output, filtering matching that applied to full-length reads could not be performed. To assign V/J genes and CDR3, sequences were annotated using PyIR, a Python wrapper for IgBLAST v1.9, with IMGT germline references. Any read was removed if the V/J assignment was weak (E-value above 1e-6), the CDR3 was missing, or the read contained stop codons, out-of-frame junctions, or ambiguous translated residues. A V3J clonotype was defined by an identical inferred V gene, J gene, and CDR3 amino acid sequence. Percentage overlap between repertoires was calculated by dividing the number of shared unique clonotypes by the size of the smaller repertoire. Richness of each repertoire was evaluated using RTK rarefaction, the Chao1 estimator, and Recon v2.1 estimates of unobserved clonotypes. Generation probabilities were computed with OLGA for all TCRbeta clonotypes obtained by the gDNA method from several donors. Drawn from immuneACCESS, this table holds only the in-frame rearrangements with V and J called that TCRdb kept. Clones are partly lost; checked studies trace under half to an unresolved V gene and leave the rest unexplained. That table is the source of V, J and clone size, and D and trimming were worked out from the DNA. For this sample there are around 2.1 million clones; 93% appear just once. The top ten clonotypes cover approximately 1.7% of the sample.

From the cysteine through the phenylalanine, the CDR3 covers 15 amino acids. The retained sequence is limited to the CDR3, 45 bases, with the frame set at the first base. V is shortened by 3 bases, J by 12 bases, and the region joining them spans 21 bases. The germline V gene encodes CDR1 MGHRA and CDR2 YSYEKL. The data belong to a study of shared clonotypes between healthy human individuals (TCRdb year 2020). With respect to the entire study: A couple of women and a few men aged 18 to 49 years were included in the cohort. For each donor, three plates each were used for CD4 naive and CD4 memory, two plates were used for CD8 naive, and one plate was used for CD8 memory. To estimate repertoire size and how much clonotype sharing occurs between individuals, the study deeply sequenced the blood TCR repertoires of five healthy adults. To increase sequencing depth and limit assay-specific biases, different laboratories used diverse techniques to prepare libraries and sequence TCR repertoires. Each donor's leukapheresis produced roughly between about 0.9 and 9.5 billion PBMCs.

CD8 naive samples were obtained by positive selection for CCR7 among CD45RO-negative cells, yielding a CD45RA+CCR7+ population from which TemRA cells were excluded. The donors were healthy, HIV-negative adults with no recently reported acute infections or vaccinations. Every donor was a Caucasian adult living in Nashville, Tennessee, USA. Blood was collected by leukapheresis, and PBMCs were isolated by Ficoll-Histopaque density gradient centrifugation and then cryopreserved in liquid nitrogen vapor phase. Analytical flow cytometry was used to check the purity and quantity of every magnetically sorted T cell population. Genomic DNA was isolated from each sorted fraction and quantified by UV absorbance on a Nanodrop 2000c. What the study reported, not specific to this receptor: Rarefaction of sorted-subset datasets indicated incomplete sequencing despite the large sequencing depth. Only blood was sampled, and tissue TCR repertoires likely differ from those in blood. Pairwise subsampling indicated that sequencing depth was expected to affect the degree of clonotype sharing among donors. Sharing across several donors was observed for about 5% of naive CD4, 3% to 3.5% of naive CD8, 2% to 2.5% of memory CD4, and around 0.4% of memory CD8 clonotypes. Because the study included only a small number of donors, the genetic and exposure-history diversity represented was limited. Estimated clonotype richness was generally larger for naive than for memory subsets. Compared with non-shared clonotypes, the clonotypes found in all four sorted-subset donors had higher generation probabilities.

This TCR was sampled from a man younger than 35 in good health. Some clones in this sample may be carry-over from other donors' samples. The specimen was naive CD8+ T cells from PBMCs. The sample's cell subset or site label, in plain terms: CD45RA+CCR7+. This chain joins TRBV4-1 to TRBJ2-1, with an unclear D gene assignment. The nucleotide sequence is given as TGCGCCAGCAGCCACCCTGTTCCCCGAAATGATGGGCAGTTCTTC. The translation is CASSHPVPRNDGQFF.